These T cell receptor beta chains were read from a single sample in a study of blood T cell repertoires in COVID-19. Assay: immunoSEQ multiplex PCR; the TCRdb copy retains only in-frame clones and omits some. The table lists approximately 170,000 clones, about 85% of them singletons. Material: peripheral blood. These receptor sequences come from an elderly man with COVID-19, enrolled during active disease. Both conserved end residues are part of each CDR3. The D gene is left open where the match is weak. Rows may omit the clone size; those that give it use once, few, many or a size class.

V gene	D gene	J gene	clone size	CDR3 DNA	CDR3 protein
TRBV18	TRBD1	TRBJ1-4	NA	TGTGCCAGCTCACCCTATACTAGACAGGGTCAACTGTTTTTT	CASSPYTRQGQLFF
TRBV5-1	NA	TRBJ1-6	NA	TGCGCCAGCAGCTTGGTCGGGCGGGATAATCCACCCCTCCACTTT	CASSLVGRDNPPLHF
TRBV7-8	TRBD1	TRBJ1-2	NA	TGTGCCAGCAGCCCGATGGTAGGGGGCGCAGACTATGGCTACACCTTC	CASSPMVGGADYGYTF
TRBV28	NA	TRBJ1-4	few	TGTGCCAGCGGTGAAGATAGACTTGGAGTTGAAAAACTGTTTTTT	CASGEDRLGVEKLFF
TRBV5-8	NA	TRBJ1-1	NA	TGTGCCAGCAGCCTGCAGGCCCGGACTGAAGCTTTCTTT	CASSLQARTEAFF
TRBV5-1	TRBD1	TRBJ2-3	NA	TGCGCCAGCAGCTTGGAGCCTAGGACAGGGGGTAATAGCACAGATACGCAGTATTTT	CASSLEPRTGGNSTDTQYF
TRBV27	NA	TRBJ2-7	NA	TGTGCCAGCAGTTTAAAGCGGACCTACGAGCAGTACTTC	CASSLKRTYEQYF
TRBV14	NA	TRBJ2-5	NA	TGTGCCAGCAGCCAATTAGCCGCAGGGGCGGAGGAGACCCAGTACTTC	CASSQLAAGAEETQYF
TRBV9	TRBD1	TRBJ1-2	NA	TGTGCCAGCAGCGCCACGACAGGGGGCGAATCTGGCTACACCTTC	CASSATTGGESGYTF
TRBV2	NA	TRBJ1-2	NA	TGTGCCAGCATCCCAGATCCTAACTATGGCTACACCTTC	CASIPDPNYGYTF
TRBV19	TRBD1	TRBJ1-5	NA	TGTGCCAGTAGGACTAAATCAGGGGGAACAAGCAATCAGCCCCAGCATTTT	CASRTKSGGTSNQPQHF
TRBV9	NA	TRBJ2-3	NA	TGTGCCAGCAGCCCCGCGGGGGCCGGTAGCACAGATACGCAGTATTTT	CASSPAGAGSTDTQYF
TRBV3-1/TRBV3-2	NA	TRBJ2-5	NA	TGTGCCAGCAGCCAAGACATTTACCAAGAGACCCAGTACTTC	CASSQDIYQETQYF
TRBV6-6	NA	TRBJ1-2	NA	TGTGCCAGCAGTCATTATCTCTCGCCTCGGGAATCAGGCTATGGCTACACCTTC	CASSHYLSPRESGYGYTF
TRBV9	TRBD1	TRBJ2-5	NA	TGTGCCAGCAGCCCCCACACCGGGACAGGGCTGCAAGAGACCCAGTACTTC	CASSPHTGTGLQETQYF
TRBV6-6	NA	TRBJ2-3	NA	TGTGCCAGCAGTCCGCGACTTGGCGGGGTCGGAACTAGCACAGATACGCAGTATTTT	CASSPRLGGVGTSTDTQYF
TRBV2	NA	TRBJ2-2	NA	TGTGCCAGCAGTGTGGTTCCTATCCCCGGGGAGCTGTTTTTT	CASSVVPIPGELFF
TRBV28	NA	TRBJ1-6	few	TGTGCCAGCGTAAGGACTGGCGATAATTCACCCCTCCACTTT	CASVRTGDNSPLHF
TRBV4-3	TRBD2	TRBJ2-5	NA	TGCGCCAGCAGCTCTACTAGCGGGGGAGAGACCCAGTACTTC	CASSSTSGGETQYF
TRBV4-3	NA	TRBJ2-7	NA	TGCGCCAGCAGCCAAGACGGGGGTTACGAGCAGTACTTC	CASSQDGGYEQYF
TRBV5-4	TRBD1	TRBJ1-2	NA	TGTGCCAGCAGCTCCCGACAGGGGGCGATCTATGGCTACACCTTC	CASSSRQGAIYGYTF
TRBV2	TRBD1	TRBJ1-5	NA	TGTGCCAGCAGTGGTCAAGCTTCCGGGACAGGGAGGAATCAGCCCCAGCATTTT	CASSGQASGTGRNQPQHF
TRBV6-5	TRBD1	TRBJ1-5	once	TGTGCCAGCAGCCGGGACAGGGGAACGAATCAGCCCCAGCATTTT	CASSRDRGTNQPQHF
TRBV6-4	NA	TRBJ1-1	once	TGTGCCAGCAGCGCCCGGGCCTCACCGGGGATCACTGAAGCTTTCTTT	CASSARASPGITEAFF
TRBV5-1	NA	TRBJ1-1	once	TGCGCCAGCAGCCCGGCGGGGGTGAACACTGAAGCTTTCTTT	CASSPAGVNTEAFF
TRBV7-9	NA	TRBJ1-1	NA	TGTGCCAGCAGCGCACTTGGGGGGTACACTGAAGCTTTCTTT	CASSALGGYTEAFF
TRBV5-1	TRBD2	TRBJ2-7	NA	TGCGCCAGCAGCTTGTCGGGGGGGATCTCCTACGAGCAGTACTTC	CASSLSGGISYEQYF
TRBV15	NA	TRBJ1-2	NA	TGTGCCACCAGCAGAGATTTAGCGTTGATCCCTGGCTACACCTTC	CATSRDLALIPGYTF
TRBV6-5	TRBD1	TRBJ1-2	NA	TGTGCCAGCAGTTACGGGACAGGGGGCTCTAACTATGGCTACACCTTC	CASSYGTGGSNYGYTF
TRBV6-1	NA	TRBJ2-5	NA	TGTGCCAGCAGTGTATTTGCCGGGAACCAGCTTGAGACCCAGTACTTC	CASSVFAGNQLETQYF
TRBV9	NA	TRBJ1-1	NA	TGTGCCAGCAGCGTTATAGGGGGAAGGACTGAAGCTTTCTTT	CASSVIGGRTEAFF
TRBV7-3	TRBD1	TRBJ1-4	NA	TGTGCCAGCAGCAGGGACAGGGATGAAAAACTGTTTTTT	CASSRDRDEKLFF
TRBV15	NA	TRBJ1-5	NA	TGTGCCACCAGCAGTACGGTACAGCCCCAGCATTTT	CATSSTVQPQHF
TRBV20-1	TRBD1	TRBJ1-2	NA	TGCAGTGCTAGTGAGGGGGCCGGTGGCTACACCTTC	CSASEGAGGYTF
TRBV2	TRBD1	TRBJ1-6	few	TGTGCCAGCAGGTCCTCGACAGGGGTCTATAATTCACCCCTCCACTTT	CASRSSTGVYNSPLHF
TRBV6-5	TRBD1	TRBJ2-1	NA	TGTGCCACTAAAGGGGGGACAGGGGGTAACAATGAGCAGTTCTTC	CATKGGTGGNNEQFF
TRBV9	NA	TRBJ2-2	NA	TGTGCCAGCAGCGGACTGGGGGGTTTCAAGGAGCTGTTTTTT	CASSGLGGFKELFF
TRBV11-1	NA	TRBJ2-7	NA	TGTGCCAGCAGCTTCCAGGCAACCTCCTACGAGCAGTACTTC	CASSFQATSYEQYF
TRBV10-3	TRBD2	TRBJ2-1	NA	TGTGCCATCAGTGATCCTGGCGGGGGATTGTTCTTC	CAISDPGGGLFF
TRBV18	NA	TRBJ1-4	NA	TGTGCCAGCTCACCATATCAGGGAATAAATGAAAAACTGTTTTTT	CASSPYQGINEKLFF
TRBV7-9	NA	TRBJ2-7	NA	TGTGCCAGCAGCTTAGGGGTCGGGATCCTACGCCCTACCTCCTACGAGCAGTACTTC	CASSLGVGILRPTSYEQYF
TRBV6-5	NA	TRBJ2-3	NA	TGTGCCAGCAGTTTCGCAGACTCTGCCACAGATACGCAGTATTTT	CASSFADSATDTQYF
TRBV5-6	TRBD1	TRBJ1-1	NA	TGTGCCAGCAGCGGTAACAGGGGGCGAAACACTGAAGCTTTCTTT	CASSGNRGRNTEAFF
TRBV3-1/TRBV3-2	NA	TRBJ2-7	NA	TGTGCCAGCAGCCAAGGTGAGGGTTCCTACGAGCAGTACTTC	CASSQGEGSYEQYF
TRBV21-1	NA	TRBJ1-2	NA	TGTGCCAGCAGCAAAGCTACAGCTAACTATGGCTACACCTTC	CASSKATANYGYTF